This T cell receptor (beta chain) originates from a study of regulatory T cells in long-lasting Graves disease. Noted time point: newly diagnosed GD, antithyroid drugs for less than 3 months. Following extraction of RNA from PBMCs, that RNA was used to make the TCR library. Library construction for TCR beta used iRepertoire HTBI primers and Arm-PCR of CDR3 regions. TCRdb called the multiplex PCR reads again in MiXCR, with one record for every CDR3 protein. This table has around 400,000 distinct CDR3 sequences, roughly 10% appearing once. CDR3 length equals 12 residues. With 7 bases removed from V and 7 bases from J, the gap between germline ends came to 17 bases. Germline lookup yields CDR1 DFQATT and CDR2 SNEGSKA (reference sequence). Separately, the same data were catalogued under a study of T cells in Graves' hyperthyroidism and ophthalmopathy.

The material was peripheral blood mononuclear cells (PBMCs), obtained at new diagnosis, from a patient treated with antithyroid drugs. The chain joins TRBV20-1 to TRBJ2-7; the D gene is possibly TRBD2 (7 bases). This TCR came from a woman aged 18 to 35 with Graves disease. CDR3 nucleotides: TGCAGTGGGGACTGGGGGGGCGATGAGCAGTACTTC. Its protein product is CSGDWGGDEQYF.